This TCR beta chain was recovered during a study of CD8 T cells in ankylosing spondylitis. This clonotype was seen a few times. TCRdb analysed the 5' RACE reads with MiXCR anew, one entry per CDR3 protein. The sample yields about 360,000 distinct CDR3 sequences, approximately 22% seen once. This CDR3 is 15 amino acids long. The chain joins TRBV21-1 to TRBJ1-6. TRBV21-1 counts as a pseudogene. Sample: blood, either unsorted or a sorted T cell fraction (not recorded which). The receptor was derived from a male donor with ankylosing spondylitis or in good health (not recorded which). The CDR3 sequence is CASILLKPVGSPLHF. The CDR3 DNA follows: TGTGCCAGCATCCTACTTAAGCCCGTCGGTTCACCCCTCCACTTT.